This T cell receptor (beta chain) came from a study of cytomegalovirus exposure and HLA in healthy donors. Study-level findings and limits: Researchers reported in a later analysis that a missense DCLRE1C variant was tied to TCR beta V- and J-gene trimming. In a later analysis, HLA-associated TCR beta chains were more clonally expanded than equally common others. One later analysis reportedly identified an Asian-associated ancestry cluster that showed fewer N-insertions than the roughly 700-donor mean.

PCR used 60 Vbeta primers and 13 Jbeta primers. TCRdb's copy holds only in-frame clones and misses some; the assay was immunoSEQ multiplex PCR. The sample has about 120,000 clones, around 75% seen once. As to this clone: The target antigen is unknown.

Germline values: CDR1 MNHNY, CDR2 SVGAGI (reference sequence). The CDR3 is 16 residues long. Trimming removed 4 bases at V and 2 bases at J, with 16 bases between. Material: PBMCs. The sequence came from a man aged 25 to 40 in good health and CMV-seronegative. The chain recombines TRBV6-6 with TRBJ2-3; D is perhaps TRBD1 (5 bases). CDR3 DNA: TGTGCCAGCAGTTCCAGCCCCAGGGAAAACACAGATACGCAGTATTTT. This codes for CASSSSPRENTDTQYF.